This TCR beta chain is drawn from a study of T-cell memory formation after mild COVID-19. Whole-study context: Largely, the TCR clusters proved donor specific.

MiXCR, applied by TCRdb to the 5' RACE reads, yields one record per CDR3 protein. The sample consists of hundreds of thousands of distinct CDR3 sequences, less than 20% of them appearing once. As to this clonotype: Its antigen is unknown.

General study findings and limits: Contracting CD4+ clones lay largely in CM and EM, with CD8+ ones residing in EMRA. There were some responding clones in pre-infection memory, which suggested that cross-reactive memory had joined. Clones contracting across day 15 to 85 had a balanced CD4/CD8 profile; later expanding clones leaned CD4+.

CDR1 and CDR2 from the germline V gene are DFQATT and SNEGSKA (reference sequence). This CDR3 region has 12 residues. Trimming took off 2 bases at V and 4 bases at J, with 6 bases between the two ends. This receptor was taken from a man younger than 30 who had mild COVID-19 (a few samples of this study predate the infection). Cell type and time point are not known. The chain combines TRBV20-1 with TRBJ1-5; D is unclear. The sequencing sample was made of PBMCs or a T cell subset sorted from them (not recorded which). The CDR3 coding sequence is TGCAGTGCTAGAAGCAGGAATCAGCCCCAGCATTTT. Amino acid sequence: CSARSRNQPQHF.